The next 10 T cell receptor beta chains were all read from a single sample in a study of identical twins. Each CDR3 protein is one row after TCRdb ran MiXCR on the 5' RACE reads. The repertoire has fewer than 350,000 distinct CDR3 sequences, 6.5% to 9.5% of them found once; the top ten carry less than 2.5%. These sequences were also reported in another study, on yellow fever vaccine responses in identical twins.

Input material: memory (CD45RO+) T cells sorted from blood. The origin of the receptors is a woman aged 18-29 years in good health.

The CDR3 reads CASRGAQGALGEQFF. In DNA, the CDR3 is TGTGCCAGCAGGGGGGCGCAGGGGGCGCTTGGGGAGCAGTTCTTC. The chain joins TRBV6-2 or TRBV6-3 to TRBJ2-1, with 8 bases identical to TRBD1. V dropped 6 bases and J dropped 10; count of bases not matched to a gene: 14. The germline CDR1 and CDR2 sequences are MNHEY and SVGEGT. The CDR3 runs to 15 residues.

The chain uses TRBV12-5 and TRBJ2-1; 8 bases are shared with TRBD1. CDR3 length equals 15 residues. J gave up 6 bases and V 5 bases, and 9 bases lay outside the gene matches. Per the germline V gene, CDR1 is LGHNT and CDR2 is FRNRAP. CDR3: CASGPPRQGSNEQFF. The CDR3 nucleotides read TGTGCTAGTGGTCCCCCGCGACAGGGGAGCAATGAGCAGTTCTTC. The full variable domain, with the rest looked up from reference TRBV12-5 and TRBJ2-1, is DARVTQTPRHKVTEMGQEVTMRCQPILGHNTVFWYRQTMMQGLELLAYFRNRAPLDDSGMPKDRFSAEMPDATLATLKIQPSEPRDSAVYFCASGPPRQGSNEQFFGPGTRLTVL.

This clonotype has a count of ten or more. Since no conserved phenylalanine or tryptophan closes the CDR3, a read error is the likely cause. The DNA is omitted, as the CDR3 cannot be located on it reliably, and the CDR3 follows TCRdb's listing. J is TRBJ1-2 and V is TRBV15; the D segment call TRBD1 is taken from the table without a DNA check. Germline V CDR1 and CDR2: LNHNV, YYDKDF (reference sequence). Counting both end residues, the CDR3 totals 10 amino acids. The CDR3 reads CATSSFPTGQ.

In its sample, this clonotype was seen many times. The chain has TRBV10-3 and TRBJ2-5; D gene uncertain. This CDR3 is built from 14 residues. Trimming shortened V by 6 bases and J by 4 bases, and 15 bases separated the two germline ends. Germline assignment: CDR1 ENHRY and CDR2 SYGVKD. CDR3 coding DNA: TGTGCCATCAGCGAACCCGGGCCTCGAGAGACCCAGTACTTC. Translating gives CAISEPGPRETQYF.

There are many counts of this clonotype. The chain is built from TRBV24-1 and TRBJ2-2, with D possibly being TRBD2 (6 bases). Germline V CDR1 and CDR2: KGHDR, SFDVKD. The CDR3 covers 14 residues. The V end lost 8 bases, the J end lost 6 bases, and 15 bases lay between the germline ends. In DNA form, the CDR3 reads TGTGCCACCAAAGGAGGGACGGATGCCGGGGAGCTGTTTTTT. Protein sequence: CATKGGTDAGELFF.

The sample holds many counts of this clonotype. The chain has TRBV7-9 and TRBJ1-3; tentative D call: TRBD1 (5 bases). Germline V lookup: CDR1 SEHNR, CDR2 FQNEAQ (reference sequence). V dropped 5 bases and J dropped 3 bases, with 14 bases sitting between them. The CDR3 spans 15 residues. The CDR3 protein is CASSPPFRVGNTIYF. The CDR3 region has the DNA TGTGCCAGCAGCCCGCCATTCAGGGTTGGAAACACCATATATTTT.

The chain links TRBV6-6 to TRBJ1-5; the D gene is possibly TRBD1 (6 bases). With 6 bases removed from V and 6 bases from J, the gap between germline ends came to 12 bases. The CDR3 has 13 residues. Germline CDR1 MNHNY, CDR2 SVGAGI (reference sequence). The CDR3 sequence: CASRQGLAQPQHF. For the CDR3, the DNA is TGTGCCAGCAGACAGGGTTTAGCTCAGCCCCAGCATTTT.

This clonotype showed up just a few times. This chain connects TRBV3-1 to TRBJ2-1, with 14 bases matching TRBD2. The CDR3 totals 19 residues. Unmatched junction bases numbered 10, after V lost 1 base and J lost 5 bases. Germline lookup yields CDR1 LGHDT and CDR2 YNNKEL (reference sequence). Here the CDR3 DNA reads TGTGCCAGCAGCCAAGCCCGAGGGACTAGCGGGGGATTGAACAATGAGCAGTTCTTC. Its protein is CASSQARGTSGGLNNEQFF.

This clonotype was seen ten or more times. The chain is built from TRBV12-3 or TRBV12-4 and TRBJ2-2; the D is unclear. Trimming pared 1 base from V and 7 bases from J, leaving 10 bases between. The CDR3 length is 14 residues. This CDR3 reads CASSLESVHGELFF. The CDR3 DNA reads as TGTGCCAGCAGTTTAGAGTCCGTACACGGGGAGCTGTTTTTT.

This clonotype was found many times. This chain uses TRBV27 with TRBJ2-5, with TRBD2 matching 10 bases. In germline, CDR1 is MNHEY, CDR2 SMNVEV (reference sequence). The V segment lost 6 bases and the J segment 3 bases; nucleotides outside the gene matches: 7. The CDR3 is 15 residues long. CDR3 sequence: CASSQISGRKETQYF. CDR3 sequence (DNA): TGTGCCAGCAGCCAAATTAGCGGGAGGAAAGAGACCCAGTACTTC.